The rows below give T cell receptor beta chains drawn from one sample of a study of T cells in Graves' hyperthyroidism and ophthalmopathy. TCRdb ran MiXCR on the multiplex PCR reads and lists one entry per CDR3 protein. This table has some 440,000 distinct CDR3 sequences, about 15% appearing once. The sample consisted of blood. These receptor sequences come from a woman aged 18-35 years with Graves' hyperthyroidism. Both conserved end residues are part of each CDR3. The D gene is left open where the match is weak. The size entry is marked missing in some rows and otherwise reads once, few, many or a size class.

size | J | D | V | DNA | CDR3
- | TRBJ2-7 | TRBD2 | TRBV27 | TGTGCCAGCAGTAAGACCGGGACTAGCGGGAACTACGAGCAGTACTTC | CASSKTGTSGNYEQYF
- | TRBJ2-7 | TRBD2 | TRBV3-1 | TGTGCCAGCAGCCCCCGAGGTAGCGGGAGGGCCATCGAGTTGTACTTC | CASSPRGSGRAIELYF
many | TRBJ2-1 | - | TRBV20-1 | TGCAGTGCTAGGGAGGGAGCGGAGAGCTCCTACAATGAGCAGTTCTTC | CSAREGAESSYNEQFF
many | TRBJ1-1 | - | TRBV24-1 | TGTGCCACCAGTTGGCGGTCTGAAGCTTTCTTT | CATSWRSEAFF
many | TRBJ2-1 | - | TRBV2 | TGTGCCATCCGAGCGGCCTCCTACAATGAGCAGTTCTTC | CAIRAASYNEQFF
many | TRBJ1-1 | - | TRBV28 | TGTGCCAGCAGTTTAGGGACAAACACTGGCGCTTTCTTT | CASSLGTNTGAFF
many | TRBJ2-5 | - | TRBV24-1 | TGTGCCACCAGTGTAATACGGGGACGTGAAGAGACCCAGTACTTC | CATSVIRGREETQYF
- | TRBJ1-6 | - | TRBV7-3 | TGTGCCAGCAGCTTAACTCGGAATTCACCCCTCCACTTT | CASSLTRNSPLHF
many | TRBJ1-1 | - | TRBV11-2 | TGTGCCAGCAGCTTAGCCAAGCGGAACACTGAAGCTTTCTTT | CASSLAKRNTEAFF
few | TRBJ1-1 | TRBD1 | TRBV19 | TGTGCCAGTAGTACCGCGACAGGGGCGGGAACTGAAGCTTTCTTT | CASSTATGAGTEAFF
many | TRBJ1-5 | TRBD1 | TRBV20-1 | TGCAGTGCTAGAGGGGCAACAGGGGACCTTAGCAATCAGCCCCAGCATTTT | CSARGATGDLSNQPQHF
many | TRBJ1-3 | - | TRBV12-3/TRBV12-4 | TGTGCCAGCAGTCCTCCGGGACTAAGCTCTGGAAACACCATATATTTT | CASSPPGLSSGNTIYF
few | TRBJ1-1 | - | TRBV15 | TGTGCCACCAGCGGGATTAACACTGAAGCTTTCTTT | CATSGINTEAFF
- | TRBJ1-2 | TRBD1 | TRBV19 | TGTGCCAGTAGACCCCGGGGTGGACAGGGGGCAGGTGGCTACACCTTC | CASRPRGGQGAGGYTF
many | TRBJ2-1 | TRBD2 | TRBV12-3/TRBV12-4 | TGTGCCAGCAGTGGGACTAGCGGTATCTCCTACAATGAGCAGTTCTTC | CASSGTSGISYNEQFF
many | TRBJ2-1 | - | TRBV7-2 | TGTGCCAGCAGCTTCAACAGGGCAGGGAATGAGCAGTTCTTC | CASSFNRAGNEQFF
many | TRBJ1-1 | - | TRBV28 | TGTGCCAGCACCTCCCGGGGGAACACTGAAGCTTTCTTT | CASTSRGNTEAFF
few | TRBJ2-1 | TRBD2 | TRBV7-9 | TGTGCCAGCAGCTTGGGCGGGAGTCCTGAGCAGTTCTTC | CASSLGGSPEQFF
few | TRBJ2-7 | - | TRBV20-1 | TGCAGTGCTAGAGATCGCCAGGGGAACTACGAGCAGTACTTC | CSARDRQGNYEQYF
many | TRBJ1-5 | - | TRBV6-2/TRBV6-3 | TGTGCCAGCAGTTCACCAGAAAGGGCGAGCAATCAGCCCCAGCATTTT | CASSSPERASNQPQHF
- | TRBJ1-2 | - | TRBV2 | TGTGCCAGCAGTGACAGTTCCCAATCCTATGGCTACACCTTC | CASSDSSQSYGYTF
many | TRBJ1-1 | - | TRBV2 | TGTGCCAGCACGGTTCAGCTAAGGCGCTCTGAAGCTTTCTTT | CASTVQLRRSEAFF
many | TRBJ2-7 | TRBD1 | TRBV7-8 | TGTGCCAGCAGCTTGAGAACAGGGGACTACGAGCAGTACTTC | CASSLRTGDYEQYF
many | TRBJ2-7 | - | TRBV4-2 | TGTGCCAGCAGCCAAGATTTCGGAAGTGCGATATCCTACGAGCAGTACTTC | CASSQDFGSAISYEQYF
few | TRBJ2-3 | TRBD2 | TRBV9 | TGTGCCAGCAGCGGAATAGCGGGAGAAATGCAAGATACGCAGTATTTT | CASSGIAGEMQDTQYF
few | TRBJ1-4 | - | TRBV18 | TGTGCCAGCTCACCGGGGAAAGGTTTGAAGGAAAAACTGTTTTTT | CASSPGKGLKEKLFF
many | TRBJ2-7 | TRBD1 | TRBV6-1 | TGTGCCAGCAGGAACGGACAGGCCCCACACTACGAGCAGTACTTC | CASRNGQAPHYEQYF
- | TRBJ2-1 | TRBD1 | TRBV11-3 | TGTGCCAGCAGCCCACCGGGACAGTCCCGCCTCGGCGGAAGGGGTGAGCAGTTCTTC | CASSPPGQSRLGGRGEQFF
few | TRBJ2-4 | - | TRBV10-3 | TGTGCCATCAGTGATCCTACAGGGTCCCTCAAAAACATTCAGTACTTC | CAISDPTGSLKNIQYF
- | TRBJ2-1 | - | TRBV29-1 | TGCAGCGTCATTGCGGTTCCCTTTCCCAATGAGCAGTTCTTC | CSVIAVPFPNEQFF
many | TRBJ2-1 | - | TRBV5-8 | TGTGCCAGCAGCTTGGTACTACACAGAGACAATGAGCAGTTCTTC | CASSLVLHRDNEQFF
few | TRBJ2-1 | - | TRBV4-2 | TGTGCCAGCAGCCACACGGGGTTCCGGGACAATGAGCAGTTCTTC | CASSHTGFRDNEQFF
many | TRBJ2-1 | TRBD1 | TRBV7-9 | TGTGCCAGCAGCTTAAGTACAGGGGGTTTCGATGAGCAGTTCTTC | CASSLSTGGFDEQFF
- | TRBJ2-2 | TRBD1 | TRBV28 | TGTGCCACCCTAACCGGACAGGGGAACACCGGGGAGCTGTTTTTT | CATLTGQGNTGELFF
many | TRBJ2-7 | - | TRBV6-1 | TGTGCCAGCAGCGAAGCCTACTCGCTCGGCCGGGTGGGTCGGACAGAGTCCTACGAGCAGTACTTC | CASSEAYSLGRVGRTESYEQYF
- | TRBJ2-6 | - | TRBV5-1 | TGCGCCAGCAGCTCGAGCCCCACCTCTGGGGCCAACGTCCTGACTTTC | CASSSSPTSGANVLTF
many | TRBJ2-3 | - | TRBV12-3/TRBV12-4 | TGTGCCAGCAGTCGACAACTCGTTCCAGATACGCAGTATTTT | CASSRQLVPDTQYF
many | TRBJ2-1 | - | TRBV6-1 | TGTGCCAGCAGAGCGACAGGAGATGAGCAGTTCTTC | CASRATGDEQFF
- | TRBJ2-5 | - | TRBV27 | TGTGCCAGCAGTTTATCAGTGGGGGGCTGGGAGACCCAGTACTTC | CASSLSVGGWETQYF
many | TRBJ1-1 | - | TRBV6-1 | TGTGCCAGCCAGCTTTCGAACACTGAAGCTTTCTTT | CASQLSNTEAFF
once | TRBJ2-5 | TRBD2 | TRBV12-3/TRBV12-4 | TGTGCCAGCAGTTTATCGGATCTAGCGGGAGCAGAGACCCAGTACTTC | CASSLSDLAGAETQYF
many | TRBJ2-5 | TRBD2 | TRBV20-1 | TGCAGTGCTTCCAAGGGGCTAGCGGGAACTGAGACCCAGTACTTC | CSASKGLAGTETQYF
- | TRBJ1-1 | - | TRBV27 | TGTGCCAGTCCAATCCTCTGGTCGGTGCCGAACACTGAAGCTTTCTTT | CASPILWSVPNTEAFF
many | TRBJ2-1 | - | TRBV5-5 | TGTGCCAGCAGCTTGGTCAGCGCACCCTCCTACAATGAGCAGTTCTTC | CASSLVSAPSYNEQFF
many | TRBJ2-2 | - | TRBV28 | TGTGCCAGCAGTTTAGAAGTCACAGCGAACACCGGGGAGCTGTTTTTT | CASSLEVTANTGELFF
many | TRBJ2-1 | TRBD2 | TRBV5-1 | TGCGCCAGCAGCTTGGATGGTAGCGGGAGCCGGGAGCAGTTCTTC | CASSLDGSGSREQFF
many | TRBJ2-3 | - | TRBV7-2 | TGTGCCAGCAGCTTAATGGGGCCAGGCACAGATACGCAGTATTTT | CASSLMGPGTDTQYF
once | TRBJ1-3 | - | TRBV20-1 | TGCAGTGCTACAGGGGATTCTGGAAACACCATATATTTT | CSATGDSGNTIYF
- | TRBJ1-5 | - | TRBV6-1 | TGTGCCAGCAGCTCGGTTTATAGCAATCAGCCCCAGCATTTT | CASSSVYSNQPQHF
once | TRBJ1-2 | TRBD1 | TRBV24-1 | TGTGCCACCAGTGAAACAGGGGGGGACTATGGCTACACCTTC | CATSETGGDYGYTF
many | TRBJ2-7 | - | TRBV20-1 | TGCAGTGCTACTCCGACAGCGGCAAATAGACCCTACGAGCAGTACTTC | CSATPTAANRPYEQYF
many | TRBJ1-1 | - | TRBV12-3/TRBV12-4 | TGTGCCAGCAGTTTAACTGCCGTAGAAGCTTTCTTT | CASSLTAVEAFF
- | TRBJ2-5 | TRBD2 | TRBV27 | TGTGCCAGCAGTTTTAGCGGGAGGCCTCAAGAGACCCAGTACTTC | CASSFSGRPQETQYF
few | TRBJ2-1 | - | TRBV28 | TGTGCCAGCAGTGGAGCCCCGGGAGAGACCTACAATGAGCAGTTCTTC | CASSGAPGETYNEQFF
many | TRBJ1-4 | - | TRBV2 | TGTGCCAGCAGCACTCCCGTCTGGGTAACTAATGAAAAACTGTTTTTT | CASSTPVWVTNEKLFF